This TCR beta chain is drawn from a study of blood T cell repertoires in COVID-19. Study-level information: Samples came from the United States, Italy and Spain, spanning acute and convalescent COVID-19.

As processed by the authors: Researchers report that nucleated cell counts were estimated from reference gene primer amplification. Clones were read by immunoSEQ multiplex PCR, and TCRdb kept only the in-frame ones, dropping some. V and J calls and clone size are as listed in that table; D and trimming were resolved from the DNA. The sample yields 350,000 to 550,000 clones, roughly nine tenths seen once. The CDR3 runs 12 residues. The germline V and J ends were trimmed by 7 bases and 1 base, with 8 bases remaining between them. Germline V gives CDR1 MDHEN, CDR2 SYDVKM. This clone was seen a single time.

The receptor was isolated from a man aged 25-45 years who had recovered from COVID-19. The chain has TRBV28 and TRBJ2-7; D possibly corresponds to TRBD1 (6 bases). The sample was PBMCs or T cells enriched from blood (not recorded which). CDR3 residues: CASTTGSYEQYF. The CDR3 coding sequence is TGTGCCAGCACAACAGGGTCCTACGAGCAGTACTTC.